This entry describes one T cell receptor (beta chain). Per the authors' pipeline: Reference gene primers were amplified, and this amplification served to estimate nucleated cell counts. Produced via immunoSEQ multiplex PCR; TCRdb's table is partial and in-frame only. V, J and clone size are those of that table, while D and trimming were read from the DNA. Of 90,000 to 120,000 clones listed, 85% to 90% are singletons. The CDR3 runs to 15 residues. V was cut by 3 bases and J by 0 bases, with 11 bases left in between. Germline V CDR1 and CDR2: SGHAT, FQNNGV. These data are taken from a study of blood T cell repertoires in COVID-19. Turning to the study itself: Researchers got acute and convalescent COVID-19 samples from the United States, Italy and Spain. PBMCs, B-cell-depleted T cells, or T cells provided the cDNA or gDNA that made up the material.

The source is a middle-aged man with acute or convalescent COVID-19. Source material: peripheral blood. V is TRBV11-2 and J is TRBJ2-5, with D hard to call. For the CDR3, the DNA is TGTGCCAGCAGCTTTACTATTTCGTACCAAGAGACCCAGTACTTC. Protein product: CASSFTISYQETQYF.